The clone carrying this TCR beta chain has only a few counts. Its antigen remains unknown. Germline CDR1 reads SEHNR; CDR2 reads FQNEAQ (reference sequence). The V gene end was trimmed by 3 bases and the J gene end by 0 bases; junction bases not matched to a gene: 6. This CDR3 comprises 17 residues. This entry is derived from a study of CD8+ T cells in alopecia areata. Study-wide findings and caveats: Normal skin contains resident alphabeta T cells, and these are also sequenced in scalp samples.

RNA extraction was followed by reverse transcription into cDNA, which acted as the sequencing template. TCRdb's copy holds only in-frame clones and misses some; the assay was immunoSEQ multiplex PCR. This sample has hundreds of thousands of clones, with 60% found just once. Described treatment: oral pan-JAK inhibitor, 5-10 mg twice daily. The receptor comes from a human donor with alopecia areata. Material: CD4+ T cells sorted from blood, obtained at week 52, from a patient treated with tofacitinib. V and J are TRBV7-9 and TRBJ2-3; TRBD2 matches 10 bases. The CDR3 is CASSLELAGASTDTQYF. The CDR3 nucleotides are TGTGCCAGCAGCTTGGAGCTAGCGGGGGCCAGCACAGATACGCAGTATTTT.